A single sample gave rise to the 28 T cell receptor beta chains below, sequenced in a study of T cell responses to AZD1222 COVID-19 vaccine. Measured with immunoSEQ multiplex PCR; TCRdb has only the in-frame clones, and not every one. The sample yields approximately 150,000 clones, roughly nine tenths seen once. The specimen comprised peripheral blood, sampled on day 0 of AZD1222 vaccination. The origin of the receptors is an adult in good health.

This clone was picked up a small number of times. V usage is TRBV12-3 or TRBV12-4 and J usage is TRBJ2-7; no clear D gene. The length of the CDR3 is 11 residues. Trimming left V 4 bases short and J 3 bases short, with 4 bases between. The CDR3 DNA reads TGTGCCAGCAGTTCGTACTACGAGCAGTACTTC. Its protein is CASSSYYEQYF.

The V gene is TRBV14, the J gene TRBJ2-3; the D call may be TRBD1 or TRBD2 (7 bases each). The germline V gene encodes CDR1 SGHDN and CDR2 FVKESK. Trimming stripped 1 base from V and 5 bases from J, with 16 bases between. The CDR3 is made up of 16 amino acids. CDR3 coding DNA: TGTGCCAGCAGCCAAGTTGGTCCCAGGGGGGGAGATACGCAGTATTTT. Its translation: CASSQVGPRGGDTQYF.

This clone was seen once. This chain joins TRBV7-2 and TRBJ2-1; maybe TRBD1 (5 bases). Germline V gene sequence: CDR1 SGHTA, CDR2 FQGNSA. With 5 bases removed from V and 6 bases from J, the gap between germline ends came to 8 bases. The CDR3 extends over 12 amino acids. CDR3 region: CASSPRANEQFF. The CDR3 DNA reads TGTGCCAGCAGCCCCAGGGCCAATGAGCAGTTCTTC. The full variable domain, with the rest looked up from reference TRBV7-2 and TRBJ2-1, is GAGVSQSPSNKVTEKGKDVELRCDPISGHTALYWYRQSLGQGLEFLIYFQGNSAPDKSGLPSDRFSAERTGGSVSTLTIQRTQQEDSAVYLCASSPRANEQFFGPGTRLTVL.

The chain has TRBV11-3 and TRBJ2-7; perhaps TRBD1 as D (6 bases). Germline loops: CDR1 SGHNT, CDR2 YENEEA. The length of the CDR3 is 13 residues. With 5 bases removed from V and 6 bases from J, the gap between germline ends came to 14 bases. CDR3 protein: CASSTNRDSEQYF. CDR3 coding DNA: TGTGCCAGCAGCACGAACAGGGATAGCGAGCAGTACTTC.

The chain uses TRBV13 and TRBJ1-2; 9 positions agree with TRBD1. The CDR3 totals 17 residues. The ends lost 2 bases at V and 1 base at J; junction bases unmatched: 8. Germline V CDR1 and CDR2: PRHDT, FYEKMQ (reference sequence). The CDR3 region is CASSLTRTGDFNYGYTF. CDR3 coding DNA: TGTGCCAGCAGCTTAACCCGGACAGGGGACTTTAACTATGGCTACACCTTC. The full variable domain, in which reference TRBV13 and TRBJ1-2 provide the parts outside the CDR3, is AAGVIQSPRHLIKEKRETATLKCYPIPRHDTVYWYQQGPGQDPQFLISFYEKMQSDKGSIPDRFSAQQFSDYHSELNMSSLELGDSALYFCASSLTRTGDFNYGYTFGSGTRLTVV.

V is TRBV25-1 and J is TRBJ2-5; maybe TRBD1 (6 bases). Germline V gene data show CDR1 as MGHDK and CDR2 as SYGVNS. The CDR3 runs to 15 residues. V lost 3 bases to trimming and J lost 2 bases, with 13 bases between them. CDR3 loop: CASSDPGQLQETQYF. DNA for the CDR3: TGTGCCAGCAGTGACCCAGGACAGTTACAAGAGACCCAGTACTTC.

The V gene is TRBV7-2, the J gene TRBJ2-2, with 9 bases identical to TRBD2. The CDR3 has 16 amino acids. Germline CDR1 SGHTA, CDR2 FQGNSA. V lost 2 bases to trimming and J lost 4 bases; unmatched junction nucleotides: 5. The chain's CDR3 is CASSLYLAGSTGELFF. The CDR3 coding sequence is TGTGCCAGCAGCTTATATCTAGCGGGGTCCACCGGGGAGCTGTTTTTT. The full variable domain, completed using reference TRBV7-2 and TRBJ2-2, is GAGVSQSPSNKVTEKGKDVELRCDPISGHTALYWYRQSLGQGLEFLIYFQGNSAPDKSGLPSDRFSAERTGGSVSTLTIQRTQQEDSAVYLCASSLYLAGSTGELFFGEGSRLTVL.

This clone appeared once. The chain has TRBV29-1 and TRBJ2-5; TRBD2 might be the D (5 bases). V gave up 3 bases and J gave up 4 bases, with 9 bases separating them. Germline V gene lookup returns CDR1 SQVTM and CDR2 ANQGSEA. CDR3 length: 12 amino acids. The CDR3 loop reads CSVDLAGETQYF. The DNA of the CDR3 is TGCAGCGTTGACCTAGCAGGAGAGACCCAGTACTTC.

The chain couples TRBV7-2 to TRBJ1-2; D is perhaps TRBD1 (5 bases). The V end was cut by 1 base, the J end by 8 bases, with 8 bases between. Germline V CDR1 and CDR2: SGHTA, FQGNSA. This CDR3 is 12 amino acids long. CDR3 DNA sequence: TGTGCCAGCAGCTTAGTCGGGGACGGCTACACCTTC. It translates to CASSLVGDGYTF.

CDR3 DNA: TGTGCCAGCAGCTTAGGAATAGGGGGCTTAAGCAATCAGCCCCAGCATTTT. It is translated as CASSLGIGGLSNQPQHF. The chain links TRBV7-2 to TRBJ1-5; 7 nucleotides agree with TRBD1. Germline CDR1 and CDR2: SGHTA and FQGNSA. This CDR3 has 17 amino acids. Trimming removed 1 base from V and 1 base from J; junction bases left unmatched: 7.

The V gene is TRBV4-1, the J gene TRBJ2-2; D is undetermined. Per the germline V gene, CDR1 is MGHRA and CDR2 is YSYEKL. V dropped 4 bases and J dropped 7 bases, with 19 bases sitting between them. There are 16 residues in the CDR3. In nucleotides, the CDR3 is TGCGCCAGCAGCCTCCTGGGCCGAGGACGTAACGGGGAGCTGTTTTTT. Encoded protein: CASSLLGRGRNGELFF.

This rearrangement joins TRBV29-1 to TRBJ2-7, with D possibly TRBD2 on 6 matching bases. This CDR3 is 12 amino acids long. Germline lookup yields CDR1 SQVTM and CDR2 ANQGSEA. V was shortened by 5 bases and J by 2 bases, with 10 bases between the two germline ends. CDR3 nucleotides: TGCAGCGTTCGGGACTCAGCCTACGAGCAGTACTTC. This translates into CSVRDSAYEQYF.

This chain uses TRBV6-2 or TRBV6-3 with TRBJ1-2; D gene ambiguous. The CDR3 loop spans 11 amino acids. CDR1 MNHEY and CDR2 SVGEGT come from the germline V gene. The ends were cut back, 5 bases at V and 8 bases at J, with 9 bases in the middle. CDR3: CASSDVRGYTF. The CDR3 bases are TGTGCCAGCAGTGACGTAAGGGGCTACACCTTC.

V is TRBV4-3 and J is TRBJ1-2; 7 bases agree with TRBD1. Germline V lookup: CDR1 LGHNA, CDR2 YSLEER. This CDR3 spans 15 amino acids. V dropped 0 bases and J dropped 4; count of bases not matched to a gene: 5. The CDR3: CASSQDTGTVYGYTF. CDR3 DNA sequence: TGCGCCAGCAGCCAAGATACGGGGACAGTCTATGGCTACACCTTC.

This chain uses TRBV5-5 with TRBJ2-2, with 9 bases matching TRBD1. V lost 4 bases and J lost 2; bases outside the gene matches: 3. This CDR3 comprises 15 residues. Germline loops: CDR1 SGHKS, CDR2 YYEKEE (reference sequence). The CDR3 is CASSPQGANTGELFF. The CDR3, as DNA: TGTGCCAGCAGCCCACAGGGGGCCAACACCGGGGAGCTGTTTTTT.

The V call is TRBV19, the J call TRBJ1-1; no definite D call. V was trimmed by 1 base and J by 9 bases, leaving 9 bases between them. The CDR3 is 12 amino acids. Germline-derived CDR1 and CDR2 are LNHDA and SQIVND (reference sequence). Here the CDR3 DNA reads TGTGCCAGTAGTATAGGGGTGGGGAAAGCTTTCTTT. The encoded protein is CASSIGVGKAFF.

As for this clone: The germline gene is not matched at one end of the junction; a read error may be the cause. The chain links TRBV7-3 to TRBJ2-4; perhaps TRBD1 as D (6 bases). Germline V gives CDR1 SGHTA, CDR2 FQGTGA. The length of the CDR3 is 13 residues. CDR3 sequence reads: CASSSDARDNLDF. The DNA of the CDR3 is TGTGCCAGCAGCTCAGACGCCCGGGACAATCTAGACTTC.

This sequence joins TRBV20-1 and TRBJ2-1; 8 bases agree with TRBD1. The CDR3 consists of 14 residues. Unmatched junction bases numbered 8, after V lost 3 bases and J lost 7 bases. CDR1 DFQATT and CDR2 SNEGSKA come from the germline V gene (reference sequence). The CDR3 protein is CSASSATGGNEQFF. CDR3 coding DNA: TGCAGTGCTAGTAGCGCTACAGGGGGTAATGAGCAGTTCTTC.

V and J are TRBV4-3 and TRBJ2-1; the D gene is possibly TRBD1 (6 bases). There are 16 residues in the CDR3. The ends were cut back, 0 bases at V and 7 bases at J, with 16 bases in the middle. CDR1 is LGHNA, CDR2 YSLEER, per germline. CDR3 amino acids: CASSQEGAGDTNEQFF. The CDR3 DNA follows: TGCGCCAGCAGCCAAGAGGGGGCAGGGGATACGAATGAGCAGTTCTTC.

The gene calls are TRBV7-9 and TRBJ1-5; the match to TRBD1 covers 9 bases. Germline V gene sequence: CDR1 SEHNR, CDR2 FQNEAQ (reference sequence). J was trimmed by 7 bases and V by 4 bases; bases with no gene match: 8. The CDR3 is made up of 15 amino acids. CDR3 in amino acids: CASSSEQGAGQPQHF. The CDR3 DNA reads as TGTGCCAGCAGCTCCGAACAGGGGGCAGGCCAGCCCCAGCATTTT.

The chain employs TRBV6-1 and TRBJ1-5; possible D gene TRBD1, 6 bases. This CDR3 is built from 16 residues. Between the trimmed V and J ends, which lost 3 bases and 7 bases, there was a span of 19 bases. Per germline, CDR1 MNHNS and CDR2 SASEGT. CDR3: CASSEVDRRVDQPQHF. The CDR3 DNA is TGTGCCAGCAGTGAGGTAGACAGGAGGGTTGACCAGCCCCAGCATTTT.

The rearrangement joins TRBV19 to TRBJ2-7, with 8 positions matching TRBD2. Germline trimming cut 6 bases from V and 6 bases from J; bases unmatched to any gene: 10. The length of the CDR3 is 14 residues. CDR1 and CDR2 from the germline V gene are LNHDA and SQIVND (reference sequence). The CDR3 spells CASSPGTSFSEQYF. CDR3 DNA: TGTGCCAGTAGCCCCGGGACTAGTTTTTCCGAGCAGTACTTC.

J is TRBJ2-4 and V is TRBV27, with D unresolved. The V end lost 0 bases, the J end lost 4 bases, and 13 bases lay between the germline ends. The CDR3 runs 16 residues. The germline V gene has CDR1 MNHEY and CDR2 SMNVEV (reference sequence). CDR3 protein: CASSLSLGVVKNIQYF. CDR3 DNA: TGTGCCAGCAGTTTATCTCTAGGTGTGGTTAAAAACATTCAGTACTTC.

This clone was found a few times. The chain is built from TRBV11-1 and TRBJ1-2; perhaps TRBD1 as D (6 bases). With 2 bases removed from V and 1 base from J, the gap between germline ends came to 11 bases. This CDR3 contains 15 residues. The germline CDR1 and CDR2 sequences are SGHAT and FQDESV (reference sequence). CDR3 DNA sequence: TGTGCCAGCAGCTTAAAGGACAGATTTAACTATGGCTACACCTTC. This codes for CASSLKDRFNYGYTF.

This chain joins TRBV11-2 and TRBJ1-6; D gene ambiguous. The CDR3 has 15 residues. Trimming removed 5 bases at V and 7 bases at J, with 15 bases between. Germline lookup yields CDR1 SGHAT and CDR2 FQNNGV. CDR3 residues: CASSLDTGRNSPLHF. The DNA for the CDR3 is TGTGCCAGCAGCCTCGACACGGGTCGGAATTCACCCCTCCACTTT.

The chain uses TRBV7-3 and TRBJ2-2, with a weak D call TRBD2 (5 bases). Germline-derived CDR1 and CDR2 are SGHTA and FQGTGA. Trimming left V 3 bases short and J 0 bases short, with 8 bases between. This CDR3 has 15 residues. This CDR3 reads CASSFPGANTGELFF. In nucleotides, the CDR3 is TGTGCCAGCAGCTTCCCCGGGGCGAACACCGGGGAGCTGTTTTTT.

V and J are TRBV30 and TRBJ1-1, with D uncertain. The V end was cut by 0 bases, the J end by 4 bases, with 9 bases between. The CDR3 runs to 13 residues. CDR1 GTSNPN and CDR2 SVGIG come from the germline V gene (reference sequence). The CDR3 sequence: CAWSVPGITEAFF. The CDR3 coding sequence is TGTGCCTGGAGTGTCCCCGGGATCACTGAAGCTTTCTTT.

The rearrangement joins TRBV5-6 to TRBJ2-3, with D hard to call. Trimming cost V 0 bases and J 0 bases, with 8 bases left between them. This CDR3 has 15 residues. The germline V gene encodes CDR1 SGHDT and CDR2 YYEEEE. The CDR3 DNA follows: TGTGCCAGCAGCTTGGAGGACCCTAGCACAGATACGCAGTATTTT. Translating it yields CASSLEDPSTDTQYF.